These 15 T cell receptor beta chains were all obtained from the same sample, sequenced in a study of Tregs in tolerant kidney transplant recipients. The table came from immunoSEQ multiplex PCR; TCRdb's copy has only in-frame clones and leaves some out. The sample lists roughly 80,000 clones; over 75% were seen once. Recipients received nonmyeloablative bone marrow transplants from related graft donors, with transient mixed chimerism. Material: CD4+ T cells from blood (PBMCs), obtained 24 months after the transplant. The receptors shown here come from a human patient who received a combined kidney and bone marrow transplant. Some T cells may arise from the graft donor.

CDR3 sequence reads: CASRTGSTDTQYF. CDR3 bases: TGTGCCAGCAGGACCGGGAGCACAGATACGCAGTATTTT. The genes are TRBV28 and TRBJ2-3, with D uncertain. This CDR3 spans 13 amino acids. Germline V gene sequence: CDR1 MDHEN, CDR2 SYDVKM. The ends were cut back, 6 bases at V and 0 bases at J, with 7 bases in the middle.

The CDR3 loop is CASSQNRGYETQYF. The CDR3 coding sequence is TGTGCCAGCTCACAAAACAGGGGGTATGAGACCCAGTACTTC. The gene calls are TRBV18 and TRBJ2-5; TRBD1 matches at 8 bases. The CDR3 is 14 residues long. Germline V lookup: CDR1 KGHSH, CDR2 LQKENI. Trimming at V came to 4 bases and at J to 5 bases, leaving 6 bases not matched to a gene.

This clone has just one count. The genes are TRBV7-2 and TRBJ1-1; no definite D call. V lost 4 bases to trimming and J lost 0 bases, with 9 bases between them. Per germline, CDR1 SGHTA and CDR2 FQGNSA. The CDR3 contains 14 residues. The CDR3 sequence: CASSSAHMNTEAFF. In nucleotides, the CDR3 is TGTGCCAGCAGCTCCGCTCACATGAACACTGAAGCTTTCTTT.

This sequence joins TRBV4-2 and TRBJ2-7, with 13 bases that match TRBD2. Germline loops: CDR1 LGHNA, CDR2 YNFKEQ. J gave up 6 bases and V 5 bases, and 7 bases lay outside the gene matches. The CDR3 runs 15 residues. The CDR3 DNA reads TGTGCCAGCAGCAAAGGACTAGCGGGAGTCCCCGAGCAGTACTTC. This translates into CASSKGLAGVPEQYF.

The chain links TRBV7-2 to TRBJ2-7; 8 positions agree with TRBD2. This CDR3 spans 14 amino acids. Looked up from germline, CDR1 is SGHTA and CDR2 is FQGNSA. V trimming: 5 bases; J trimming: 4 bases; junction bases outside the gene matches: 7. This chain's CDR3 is CASSTRTGGYEQYF. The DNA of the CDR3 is TGTGCCAGCAGCACCCGGACGGGAGGGTACGAGCAGTACTTC.

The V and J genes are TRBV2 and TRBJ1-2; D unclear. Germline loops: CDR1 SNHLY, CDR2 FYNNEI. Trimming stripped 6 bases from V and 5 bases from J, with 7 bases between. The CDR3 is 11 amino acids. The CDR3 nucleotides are TGTGCCAGCAGCCGAGGTTATGGCTACACCTTC. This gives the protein CASSRGYGYTF.

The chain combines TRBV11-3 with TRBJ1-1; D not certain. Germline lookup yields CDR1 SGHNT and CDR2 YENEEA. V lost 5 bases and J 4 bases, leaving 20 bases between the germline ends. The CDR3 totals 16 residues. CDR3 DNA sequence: TGTGCCAGCAGCATAAGGACGGGGATGAAGGGCACTGAAGCTTTCTTT. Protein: CASSIRTGMKGTEAFF.

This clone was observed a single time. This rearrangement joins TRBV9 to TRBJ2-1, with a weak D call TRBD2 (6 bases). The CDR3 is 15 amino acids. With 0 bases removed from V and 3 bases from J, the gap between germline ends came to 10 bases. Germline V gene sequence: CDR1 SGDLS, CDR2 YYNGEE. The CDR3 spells CASSVVGGNYNEQFF. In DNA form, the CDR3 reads TGTGCCAGCAGCGTAGTAGGCGGGAACTACAATGAGCAGTTCTTC.

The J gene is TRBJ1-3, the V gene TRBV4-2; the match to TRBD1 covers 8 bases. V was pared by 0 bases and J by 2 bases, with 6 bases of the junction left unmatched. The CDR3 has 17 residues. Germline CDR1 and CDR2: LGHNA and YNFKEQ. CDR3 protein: CASSQDPPTGAGNTIYF. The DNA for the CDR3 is TGTGCCAGCAGCCAAGATCCCCCGACAGGGGCTGGAAACACCATATATTTT.

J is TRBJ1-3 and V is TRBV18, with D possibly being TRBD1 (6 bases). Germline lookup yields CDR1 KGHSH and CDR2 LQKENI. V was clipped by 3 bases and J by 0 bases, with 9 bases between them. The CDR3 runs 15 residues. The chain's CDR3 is CASSPGTNSGNTIYF. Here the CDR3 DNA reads TGTGCCAGCTCACCCGGGACAAACTCTGGAAACACCATATATTTT.

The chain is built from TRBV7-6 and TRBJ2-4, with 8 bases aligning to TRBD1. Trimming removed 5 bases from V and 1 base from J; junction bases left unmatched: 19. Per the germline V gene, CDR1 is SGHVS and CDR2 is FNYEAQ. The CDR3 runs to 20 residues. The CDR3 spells CASSPGQGPIAISAKNIQYF. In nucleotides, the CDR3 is TGTGCCAGCAGCCCCGGACAGGGTCCTATTGCTATATCGGCCAAAAACATTCAGTACTTC.

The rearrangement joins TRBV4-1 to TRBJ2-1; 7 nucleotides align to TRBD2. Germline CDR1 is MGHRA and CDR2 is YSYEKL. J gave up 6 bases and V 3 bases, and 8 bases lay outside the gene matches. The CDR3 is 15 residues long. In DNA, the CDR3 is TGCGCCAGCAGCCACCTAGGACTAGTTGGCAATGAGCAGTTCTTC. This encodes CASSHLGLVGNEQFF.

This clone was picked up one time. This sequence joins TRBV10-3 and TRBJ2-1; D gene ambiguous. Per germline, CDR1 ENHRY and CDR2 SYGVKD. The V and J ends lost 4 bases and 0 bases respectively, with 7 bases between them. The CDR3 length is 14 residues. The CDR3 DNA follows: TGTGCCATCAGTGCTGCCAGCTCCTACAATGAGCAGTTCTTC. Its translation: CAISAASSYNEQFF.

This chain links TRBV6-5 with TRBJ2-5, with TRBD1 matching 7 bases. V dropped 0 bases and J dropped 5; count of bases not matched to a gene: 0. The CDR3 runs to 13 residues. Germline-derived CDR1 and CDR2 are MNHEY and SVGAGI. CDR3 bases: TGTGCCAGCAGTTACTCGACAGGGGAGACCCAGTACTTC. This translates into CASSYSTGETQYF.

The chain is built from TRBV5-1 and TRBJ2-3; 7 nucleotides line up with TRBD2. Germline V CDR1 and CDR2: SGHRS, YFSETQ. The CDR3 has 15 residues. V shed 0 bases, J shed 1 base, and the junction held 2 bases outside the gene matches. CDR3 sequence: CASSLAAGGTDTQYF. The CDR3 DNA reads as TGCGCCAGCAGCTTGGCCGCGGGGGGCACAGATACGCAGTATTTT.